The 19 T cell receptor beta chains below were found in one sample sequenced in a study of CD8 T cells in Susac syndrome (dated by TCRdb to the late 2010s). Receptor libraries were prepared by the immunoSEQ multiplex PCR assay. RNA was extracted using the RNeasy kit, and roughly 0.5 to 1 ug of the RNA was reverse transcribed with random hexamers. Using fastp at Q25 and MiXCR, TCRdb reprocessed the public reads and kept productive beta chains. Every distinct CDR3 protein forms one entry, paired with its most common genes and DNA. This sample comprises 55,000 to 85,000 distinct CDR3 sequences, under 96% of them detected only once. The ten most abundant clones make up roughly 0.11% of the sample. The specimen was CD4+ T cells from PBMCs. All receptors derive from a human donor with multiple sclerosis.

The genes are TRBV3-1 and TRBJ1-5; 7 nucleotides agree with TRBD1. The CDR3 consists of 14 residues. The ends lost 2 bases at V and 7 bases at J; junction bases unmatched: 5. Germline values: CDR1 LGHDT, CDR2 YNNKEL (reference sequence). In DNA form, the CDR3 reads TGTGCCAGCAGCCAACACCAGGGGGAACAGCCCCAGCATTTT. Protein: CASSQHQGEQPQHF. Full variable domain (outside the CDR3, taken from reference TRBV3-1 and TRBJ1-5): DTAVSQTPKYLVTQMGNDKSIKCEQNLGHDTMYWYKQDSKKFLKIMFSYNNKELIINETVPNRFSPKSPDKAHLNLHINSLELGDSAVYFCASSQHQGEQPQHFGDGTRLSIL.

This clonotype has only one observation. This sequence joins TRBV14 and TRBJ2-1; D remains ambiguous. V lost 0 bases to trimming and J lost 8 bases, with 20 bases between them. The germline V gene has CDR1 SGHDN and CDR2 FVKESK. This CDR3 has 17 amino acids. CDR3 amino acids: CASSQDRQKPDAHEQFF. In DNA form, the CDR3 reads TGTGCCAGCAGCCAAGACCGGCAAAAACCCGACGCTCATGAGCAGTTCTTC.

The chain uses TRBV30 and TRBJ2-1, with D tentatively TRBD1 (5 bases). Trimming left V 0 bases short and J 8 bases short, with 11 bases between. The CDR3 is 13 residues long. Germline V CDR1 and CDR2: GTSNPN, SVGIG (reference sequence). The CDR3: CAWSVSREDEQFF. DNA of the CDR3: TGTGCCTGGAGTGTAAGCAGGGAAGATGAGCAGTTCTTC.

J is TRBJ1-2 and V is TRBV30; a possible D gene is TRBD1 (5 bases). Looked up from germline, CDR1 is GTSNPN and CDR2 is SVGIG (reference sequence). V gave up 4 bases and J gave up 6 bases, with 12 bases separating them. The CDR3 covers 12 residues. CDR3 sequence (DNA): TGTGCCTGGACCTTCAAAGGGGATGGCTACACCTTC. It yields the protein CAWTFKGDGYTF.

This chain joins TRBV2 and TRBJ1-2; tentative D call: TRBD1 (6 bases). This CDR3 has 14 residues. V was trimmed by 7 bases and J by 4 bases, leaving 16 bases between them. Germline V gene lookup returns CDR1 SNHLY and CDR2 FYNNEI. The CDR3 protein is CASNVVRGRYGYTF. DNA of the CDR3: TGTGCCAGCAATGTTGTCCGGGGGCGCTATGGCTACACCTTC.

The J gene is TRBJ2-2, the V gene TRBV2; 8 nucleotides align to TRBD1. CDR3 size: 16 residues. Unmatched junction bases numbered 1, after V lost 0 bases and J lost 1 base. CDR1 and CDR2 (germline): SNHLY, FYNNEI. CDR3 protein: CASSEAGTGNTGELFF. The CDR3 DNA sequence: TGTGCCAGCAGTGAAGCGGGGACAGGGAACACCGGGGAGCTGTTTTTT.

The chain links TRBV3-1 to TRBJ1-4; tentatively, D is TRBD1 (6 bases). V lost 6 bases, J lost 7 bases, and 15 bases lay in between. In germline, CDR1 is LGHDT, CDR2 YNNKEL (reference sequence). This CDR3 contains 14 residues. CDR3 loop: CASSLEQGGEKLFF. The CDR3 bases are TGTGCCAGCAGTCTGGAACAAGGGGGTGAAAAACTGTTTTTT.

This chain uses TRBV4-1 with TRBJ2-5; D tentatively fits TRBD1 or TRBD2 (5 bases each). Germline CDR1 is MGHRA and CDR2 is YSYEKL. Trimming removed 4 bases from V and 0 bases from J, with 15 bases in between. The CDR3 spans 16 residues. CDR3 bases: TGCGCCAGCAGCCTAGTGGTCGGGACCCACCAAGAGACCCAGTACTTC. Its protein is CASSLVVGTHQETQYF.

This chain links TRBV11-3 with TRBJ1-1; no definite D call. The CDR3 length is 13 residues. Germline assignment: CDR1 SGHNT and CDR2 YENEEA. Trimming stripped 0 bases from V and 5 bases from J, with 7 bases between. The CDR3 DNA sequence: TGTGCCAGCAGCTTAGACCTTAAGACTGAAGCTTTCTTT. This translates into CASSLDLKTEAFF.

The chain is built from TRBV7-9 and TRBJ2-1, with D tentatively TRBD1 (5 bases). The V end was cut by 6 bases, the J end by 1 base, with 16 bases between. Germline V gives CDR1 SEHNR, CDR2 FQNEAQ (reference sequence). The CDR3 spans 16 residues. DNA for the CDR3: TGTGCCAGCAGAATCACGTACAGGCGATCCTACAATGAGCAGTTCTTC. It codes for CASRITYRRSYNEQFF.

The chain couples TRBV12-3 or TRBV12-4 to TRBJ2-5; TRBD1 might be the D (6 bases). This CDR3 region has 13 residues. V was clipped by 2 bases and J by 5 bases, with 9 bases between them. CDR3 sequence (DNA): TGTGCCAGCAGTTTATTAGACAGGGAGACCCAGTACTTC. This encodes CASSLLDRETQYF.

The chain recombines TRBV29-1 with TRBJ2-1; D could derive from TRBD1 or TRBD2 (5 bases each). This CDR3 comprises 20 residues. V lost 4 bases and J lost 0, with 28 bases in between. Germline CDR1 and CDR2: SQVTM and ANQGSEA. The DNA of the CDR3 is TGCAGCGTTGGAGGTCCTGGGGCTGGTATAGGAGGCAGCTCCTACAATGAGCAGTTCTTC. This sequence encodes CSVGGPGAGIGGSSYNEQFF.

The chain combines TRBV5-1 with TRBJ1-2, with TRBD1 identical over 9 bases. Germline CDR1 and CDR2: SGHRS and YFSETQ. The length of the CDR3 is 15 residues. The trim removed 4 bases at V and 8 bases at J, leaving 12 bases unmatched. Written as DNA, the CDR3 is TGCGCCAGCAGCCCAACGGCCGGACAGGGGAGCGGCTACACCTTC. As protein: CASSPTAGQGSGYTF. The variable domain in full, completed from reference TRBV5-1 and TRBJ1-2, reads KAGVTQTPRYLIKTRGQQVTLSCSPISGHRSVSWYQQTPGQGLQFLFEYFSETQRNKGNFPGRFSGRQFSNSRSEMNVSTLELGDSALYLCASSPTAGQGSGYTFGSGTRLTVV.

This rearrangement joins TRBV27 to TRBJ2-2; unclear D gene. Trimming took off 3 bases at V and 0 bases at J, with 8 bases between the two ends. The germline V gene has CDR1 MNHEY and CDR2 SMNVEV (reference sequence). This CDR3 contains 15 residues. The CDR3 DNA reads TGTGCCAGCAGTTTTCAGCGACCGAACACCGGGGAGCTGTTTTTT. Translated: CASSFQRPNTGELFF.

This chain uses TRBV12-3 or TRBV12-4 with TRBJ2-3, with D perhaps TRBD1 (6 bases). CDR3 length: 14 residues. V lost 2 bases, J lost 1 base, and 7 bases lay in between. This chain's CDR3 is CASSLNRGTDTQYF. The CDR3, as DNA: TGTGCCAGCAGTTTAAACAGGGGCACAGATACGCAGTATTTT.

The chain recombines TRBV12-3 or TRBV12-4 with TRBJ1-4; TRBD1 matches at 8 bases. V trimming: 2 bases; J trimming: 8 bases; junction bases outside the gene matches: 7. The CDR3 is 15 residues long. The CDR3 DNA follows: TGTGCCAGCAGTTTAAACGGACAGGGTCACGAAAAACTGTTTTTT. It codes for CASSLNGQGHEKLFF.

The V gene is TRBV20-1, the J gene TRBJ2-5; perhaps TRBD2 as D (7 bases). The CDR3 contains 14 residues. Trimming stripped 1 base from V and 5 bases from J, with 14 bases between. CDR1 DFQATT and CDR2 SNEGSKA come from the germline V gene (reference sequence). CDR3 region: CSARGGGPQETQYF. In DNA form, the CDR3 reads TGCAGTGCTAGAGGGGGGGGCCCTCAGGAGACCCAGTACTTC.

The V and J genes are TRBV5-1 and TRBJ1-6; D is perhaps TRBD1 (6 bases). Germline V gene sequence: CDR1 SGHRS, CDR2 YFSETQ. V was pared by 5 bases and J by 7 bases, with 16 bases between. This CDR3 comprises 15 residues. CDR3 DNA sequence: TGCGCCAGCAGAGGGGGTGAGGGGCACAATTCACCCCTCCACTTT. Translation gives CASRGGEGHNSPLHF.

CDR3 coding DNA: TGTGCCAGCGGGCGGAGGGCGGGGGCGAACACCGGGGAGCTGTTTTTT. Translating it yields CASGRRAGANTGELFF. The chain joins TRBV27 to TRBJ2-2; 7 nucleotides agree with TRBD2. This CDR3 has 16 amino acids. V lost 8 bases, J lost 0 bases, and 9 bases stayed unmatched. Germline CDR1 MNHEY, CDR2 SMNVEV (reference sequence).